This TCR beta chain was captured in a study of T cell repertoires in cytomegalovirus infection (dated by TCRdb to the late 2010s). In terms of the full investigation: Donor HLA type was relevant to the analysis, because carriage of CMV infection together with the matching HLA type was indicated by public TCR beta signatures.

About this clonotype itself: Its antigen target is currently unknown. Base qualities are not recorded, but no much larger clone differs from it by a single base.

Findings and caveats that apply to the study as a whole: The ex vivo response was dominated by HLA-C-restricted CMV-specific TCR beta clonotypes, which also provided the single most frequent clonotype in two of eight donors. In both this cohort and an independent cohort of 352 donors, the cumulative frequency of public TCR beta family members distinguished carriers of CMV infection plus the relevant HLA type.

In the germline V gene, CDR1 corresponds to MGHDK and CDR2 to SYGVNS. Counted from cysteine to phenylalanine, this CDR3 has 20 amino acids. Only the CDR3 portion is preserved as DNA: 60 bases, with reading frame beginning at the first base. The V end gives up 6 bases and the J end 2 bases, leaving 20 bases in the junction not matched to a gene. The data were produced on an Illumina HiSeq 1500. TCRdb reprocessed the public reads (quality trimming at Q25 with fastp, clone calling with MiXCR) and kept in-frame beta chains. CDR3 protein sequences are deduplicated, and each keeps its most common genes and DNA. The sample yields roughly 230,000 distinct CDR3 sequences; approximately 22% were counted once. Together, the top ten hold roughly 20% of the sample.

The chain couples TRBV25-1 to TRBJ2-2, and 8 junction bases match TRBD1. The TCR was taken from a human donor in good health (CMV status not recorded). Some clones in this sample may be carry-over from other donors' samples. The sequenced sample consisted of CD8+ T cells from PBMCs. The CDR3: CASSPYPGGPDAINTGELFF. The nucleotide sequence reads TGTGCCAGCAGCCCTTACCCAGGGGGCCCCGACGCCATTAACACCGGGGAGCTGTTTTTT.